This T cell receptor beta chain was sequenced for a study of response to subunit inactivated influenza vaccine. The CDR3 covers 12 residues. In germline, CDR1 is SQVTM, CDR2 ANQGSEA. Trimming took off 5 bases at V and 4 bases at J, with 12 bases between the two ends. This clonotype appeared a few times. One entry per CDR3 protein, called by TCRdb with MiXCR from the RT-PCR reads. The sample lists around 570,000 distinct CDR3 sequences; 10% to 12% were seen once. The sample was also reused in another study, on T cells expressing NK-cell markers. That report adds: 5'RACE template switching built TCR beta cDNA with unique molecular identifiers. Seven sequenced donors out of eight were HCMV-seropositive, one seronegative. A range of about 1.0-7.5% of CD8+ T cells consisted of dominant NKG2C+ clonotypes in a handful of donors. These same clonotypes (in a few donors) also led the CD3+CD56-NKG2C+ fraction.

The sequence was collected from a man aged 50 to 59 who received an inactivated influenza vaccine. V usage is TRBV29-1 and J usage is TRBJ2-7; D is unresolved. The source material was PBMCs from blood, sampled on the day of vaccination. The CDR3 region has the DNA TGCAGCGTTCTGGGCAGCTCATACGAGCAGTACTTC. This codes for CSVLGSSYEQYF.